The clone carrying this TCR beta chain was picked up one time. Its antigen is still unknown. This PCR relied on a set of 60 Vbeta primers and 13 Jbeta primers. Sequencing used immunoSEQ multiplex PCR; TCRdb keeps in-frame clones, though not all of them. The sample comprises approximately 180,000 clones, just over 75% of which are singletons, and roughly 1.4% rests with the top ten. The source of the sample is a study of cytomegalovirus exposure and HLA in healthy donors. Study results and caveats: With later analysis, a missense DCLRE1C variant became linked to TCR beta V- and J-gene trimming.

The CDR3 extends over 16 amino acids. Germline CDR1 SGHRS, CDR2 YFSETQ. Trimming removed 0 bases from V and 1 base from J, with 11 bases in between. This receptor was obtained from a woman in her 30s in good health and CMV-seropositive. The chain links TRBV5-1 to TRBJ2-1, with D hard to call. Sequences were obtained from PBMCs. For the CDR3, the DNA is TGCGCCAGCAGCTTGGCGACCCCGAGGTCCTACAATGAGCAGTTCTTC. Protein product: CASSLATPRSYNEQFF.